This TCR beta chain was identified during a study of PD-1 blockade in classical Hodgkin lymphoma. Here immunoSEQ multiplex PCR was the method, and the copy in TCRdb shows in-frame clones only, minus some. This sample has 27,000 or so clones, with 72% found just once. The time point is: cycle 4 day 1 (C4D1), after five to seven weeks of nivolumab. Exposure to brentuximab vedotin varied, and each patient had relapsed following autologous stem cell transplantation. As concerns this clone: Its antigen is as yet unknown.

The CDR3 spans 15 residues. Unmatched junction bases numbered 4, after V lost 0 bases and J lost 5 bases. CDR1 and CDR2 (germline): LGHNA, YNFKEQ. Points from the study as a whole: TCR diversity in CD4+, not CD8+, cells rose significantly by C4D1. Lower baseline TCR diversity marked trial partial responders and progressors.

The V and J genes are TRBV4-2 and TRBJ1-5, with TRBD1 matching 7 bases. This specimen consisted of peripheral blood mononuclear cells (PBMCs), obtained before the fourth cycle of nivolumab. This receptor was identified in a human donor with classical Hodgkin lymphoma. The CDR3 is CASSQDGQAHQPQHF. Written as DNA, the CDR3 is TGTGCCAGCAGCCAAGACGGACAGGCACATCAGCCCCAGCATTTT.